Each of the 32 T cell receptor beta chains below was sequenced from the same sample in a study of CD8+ T cells in alopecia areata. This sample's treatment: oral pan-JAK inhibitor, 5-10 mg twice daily. Investigators isolated RNA and reverse transcribed it into cDNA to act as the sequencing template. The protocol was immunoSEQ multiplex PCR, while the TCRdb copy is restricted to in-frame clones and leaves out a portion. Of about 220,000 clones listed, 50% to 70% are singletons. Specimen: CD4+ T cells sorted from blood, collected at week 4, from a patient treated with tofacitinib. Receptors were obtained from a human donor with alopecia areata.

This chain uses TRBV30 with TRBJ1-2, with D unresolved. The CDR3 loop spans 13 amino acids. Germline loops: CDR1 GTSNPN, CDR2 SVGIG (reference sequence). V lost 4 bases, J lost 6 bases, and 15 bases lay in between. The CDR3 coding sequence is TGTGCCTGGACCCCTAGCCGGGCCCATGGCTACACCTTC. It specifies CAWTPSRAHGYTF.

This sequence joins TRBV27 and TRBJ1-2; D is uncertain. Germline V gene lookup returns CDR1 MNHEY and CDR2 SMNVEV (reference sequence). The V end lost 0 bases, the J end lost 4 bases, and 12 bases lay between the germline ends. CDR3 length equals 15 residues. Here the CDR3 reads CASSLSPTGIYGYTF. As DNA, the CDR3 is TGTGCCAGCAGTTTATCGCCGACCGGGATCTATGGCTACACCTTC.

This clone has at least ten counts. This chain connects TRBV6-6 to TRBJ1-5; no clear D. Germline CDR1 is MNHNY and CDR2 is SVGAGI (reference sequence). V was cut by 6 bases and J by 5 bases, with 11 bases left in between. The length of the CDR3 is 13 residues. This chain's CDR3 is CASRETTDQPQHF. CDR3 bases: TGTGCCAGCAGGGAGACGACCGATCAGCCCCAGCATTTT.

The V gene is TRBV15, the J gene TRBJ2-1; D ambiguous. Between the trimmed V and J ends, which lost 0 bases and 7 bases, there was a span of 7 bases. This CDR3 spans 13 amino acids. CDR1 is LNHNV, CDR2 YYDKDF, per germline (reference sequence). The CDR3 DNA reads TGTGCCACCAGCAGAGATCGGGTAAATGAGCAGTTCTTC. The encoded protein is CATSRDRVNEQFF.

This clone was seen only a few times. The rearrangement links TRBV29-1 to TRBJ2-7; tentative D call: TRBD1 (5 bases). Trimming removed 6 bases at V and 3 bases at J, with 12 bases between. Germline CDR1 and CDR2: SQVTM and ANQGSEA. This CDR3 has 12 residues. CDR3 loop: CSVGRGGYEQYF. CDR3 sequence (DNA): TGCAGCGTGGGGCGTGGCGGCTACGAGCAGTACTTC.

The V and J genes are TRBV4-3 and TRBJ1-1, with no clear D. CDR3 size: 13 residues. From germline, CDR1 is LGHNA and CDR2 YSLEER. Trimming pared 2 bases from V and 5 bases from J, leaving 9 bases between. This CDR3 is CASSQTRRTEAFF. The CDR3 nucleotides read TGCGCCAGCAGCCAAACGCGAAGAACTGAAGCTTTCTTT.

This clone was observed a handful of times. The sample carries other DNA sequences with the same CDR3. This rearrangement joins TRBV30 to TRBJ2-6, with 9 bases aligning to TRBD2. CDR3 length equals 15 residues. V lost 1 base and J lost 2; bases outside the gene matches: 0. The germline gives CDR1 GTSNPN, CDR2 SVGIG (reference sequence). The CDR3 loop is CAWSGGGAGANVLTF. Written as DNA, the CDR3 is TGTGCCTGGAGTGGCGGGGGGGCTGGGGCCAACGTCCTGACTTTC.

The chain recombines TRBV7-2 with TRBJ2-3; D is undetermined. V lost 3 bases to trimming and J lost 1 base, with 5 bases between them. CDR3 length: 13 residues. The germline CDR1 and CDR2 sequences are SGHTA and FQGNSA. The CDR3 here is CASSFQGTDTQYF. The CDR3 coding sequence is TGTGCCAGCAGCTTTCAGGGCACAGATACGCAGTATTTT. The full variable domain, with the rest looked up from reference TRBV7-2 and TRBJ2-3, is GAGVSQSPSNKVTEKGKDVELRCDPISGHTALYWYRQSLGQGLEFLIYFQGNSAPDKSGLPSDRFSAERTGGSVSTLTIQRTQQEDSAVYLCASSFQGTDTQYFGPGTRLTVL.

The rearrangement links TRBV20-1 to TRBJ1-1; D call uncertain. The CDR3 runs 10 residues. V was clipped by 0 bases and J by 7 bases, with 3 bases between them. Looked up from germline, CDR1 is DFQATT and CDR2 is SNEGSKA (reference sequence). This CDR3 is CSAREGEAFF. The DNA of the CDR3 is TGCAGTGCTAGAGAGGGTGAAGCTTTCTTT.

The sample holds a few counts of this clone. This CDR3 is CSVRRITGELFF. The CDR3 nucleotides read TGCAGCGTTCGCCGGATTACCGGGGAGCTGTTTTTT. The chain links TRBV29-1 to TRBJ2-2; D unclear. The germline V and J ends were trimmed by 5 bases and 5 bases, with 9 bases remaining between them. CDR3 length equals 12 residues. The germline V gene encodes CDR1 SQVTM and CDR2 ANQGSEA.

This clone has just one count. The rearrangement joins TRBV9 to TRBJ2-5, with 11 bases that match TRBD2. Germline values: CDR1 SGDLS, CDR2 YYNGEE. The CDR3 extends over 17 amino acids. Trimming took 2 bases from V and 2 from J; bases not matched to a gene: 8. In DNA form, the CDR3 reads TGTGCCAGCAGCGTTACCGGGACTAGCGGACATCAAGAGACCCAGTACTTC. It is translated as CASSVTGTSGHQETQYF.

The chain joins TRBV2 to TRBJ2-2; D remains unclear. This CDR3 has 13 amino acids. Germline CDR1 SNHLY, CDR2 FYNNEI. V dropped 2 bases and J dropped 5 bases, with 6 bases sitting between them. The chain's CDR3 is CASSERATGELFF. CDR3 nucleotide sequence: TGTGCCAGCAGTGAACGAGCGACCGGGGAGCTGTTTTTT.

On this clone: The identical CDR3 is also encoded by other nucleotide sequences in the sample. The chain couples TRBV6-6 to TRBJ1-5, with TRBD1 matching over 7 bases. Per germline, CDR1 MNHNY and CDR2 SVGAGI (reference sequence). V gave up 9 bases and J gave up 2 bases; unmatched junction bases: 1. CDR3 size: 12 residues. This CDR3 is CASTGGNQPQHF. In DNA, the CDR3 is TGTGCCAGTACAGGGGGCAATCAGCCCCAGCATTTT.

The chain has TRBV30 and TRBJ1-4, with D perhaps matching TRBD1 (5 bases). The CDR3 contains 15 residues. Germline values: CDR1 GTSNPN, CDR2 SVGIG (reference sequence). Trimming pared 2 bases from V and 8 bases from J, leaving 18 bases between. In nucleotides, the CDR3 is TGTGCCTGGAGTAAGGCCCGGCCAGGGCGGGAAAAACTGTTTTTT. Translated, it gives CAWSKARPGREKLFF.

In this sample, this clone turned up once. The genes are TRBV25-1 and TRBJ1-5, with D possibly being TRBD1 (6 bases). The germline gives CDR1 MGHDK, CDR2 SYGVNS. The CDR3 is 13 residues long. DNA for the CDR3: TGTGCGTTCTACAGGGATAGCAATCAGCCCCAGCATTTT. This sequence encodes CAFYRDSNQPQHF.

The chain uses TRBV5-6 and TRBJ2-6, with D hard to call. Trimming took 2 bases from V and 2 from J, leaving 5 bases between them. Germline values: CDR1 SGHDT, CDR2 YYEEEE. This CDR3 region has 14 residues. This chain's CDR3 is CASSLTAGANVLTF. CDR3 DNA: TGTGCCAGCAGCTTAACCGCTGGGGCCAACGTCCTGACTTTC.

The chain combines TRBV27 with TRBJ1-2, with D hard to call. V was cut by 0 bases and J by 4 bases, with 9 bases left in between. In germline, CDR1 is MNHEY, CDR2 SMNVEV (reference sequence). CDR3 length: 14 residues. The CDR3 sequence is CASSLSSGAYGYTF. The CDR3 nucleotides are TGTGCCAGCAGTTTATCTTCAGGAGCCTATGGCTACACCTTC.

As for this clone: The junction and the germline gene differ at one end; a read error may be behind it. J is TRBJ2-7 and V is TRBV29-1; weak D call: TRBD2 (5 bases). The CDR3 spans 12 residues. CDR1 and CDR2 (germline): SQVTM, ANQGSEA. CDR3 DNA sequence: TGCAGCGTTGAAGATGGAGGCGCCGTTCCAGACTTC. As protein: CSVEDGGAVPDF.

This clone appeared a single time. The gene calls are TRBV7-6 and TRBJ2-3; perhaps TRBD2 as D (7 bases). The germline V gene encodes CDR1 SGHVS and CDR2 FNYEAQ. Deletions cut 3 bases from V and 4 bases from J, with 17 bases between. The CDR3 runs 16 residues. The CDR3 here is CASSLNAGARADTQYF. The DNA of the CDR3 is TGTGCCAGCAGCTTGAACGCGGGGGCACGGGCAGATACGCAGTATTTT.

The V gene is TRBV23-1, the J gene TRBJ2-7; the D gene could be TRBD1 or TRBD2 (5 bases each). TRBV23-1 is an ORF; its function is uncertain. V shed 8 bases and J shed 3 bases, with 20 bases lying between them. This CDR3 has 15 residues. Here the CDR3 reads CASAPRRDLGYEQYF. Here the CDR3 DNA reads TGCGCCAGCGCTCCCCGCCGGGACCTAGGCTACGAGCAGTACTTC.

The chain is built from TRBV4-1 and TRBJ1-2; 7 bases fit TRBD1. The junction had 11 bases not matched to a gene; V was cut back by 3 bases and J by 4 bases. Germline values: CDR1 MGHRA, CDR2 YSYEKL. This CDR3 has 16 residues. Written as DNA, the CDR3 is TGCGCCAGCAGCCAGGGGCCCGAACGGACAGGCTATGGCTACACCTTC. The encoded protein is CASSQGPERTGYGYTF.

Here the CDR3 reads CASSLAREGSYEQYF. CDR3 DNA: TGTGCCAGCAGCTTAGCCAGGGAGGGGTCCTACGAGCAGTACTTC. This rearrangement joins TRBV7-9 to TRBJ2-7, with 7 positions matching TRBD2. Germline-derived CDR1 and CDR2 are SEHNR and FQNEAQ (reference sequence). With V trimmed by 0 bases and J by 1 base, 3 bases remained unmatched. The CDR3 is made up of 15 amino acids.

This chain uses TRBV29-1 with TRBJ1-1, with D perhaps matching TRBD1 (5 bases). V shed 4 bases and J shed 10 bases, with 22 bases lying between them. Germline CDR1 SQVTM, CDR2 ANQGSEA. CDR3 length: 14 residues. CDR3 coding DNA: TGCAGCGTTGTAACTCTTCGGGGTGCGCAGGGAGCTTTCTTT. Amino acid sequence: CSVVTLRGAQGAFF. The full variable domain, in which reference TRBV29-1 and TRBJ1-1 provide the parts outside the CDR3, is SAVISQKPSRDICQRGTSLTIQCQVDSQVTMMFWYRQQPGQSLTLIATANQGSEATYESGFVIDKFPISRPNLTFSTLTVSNMSPEDSSIYLCSVVTLRGAQGAFFGQGTRLTVV.

This rearrangement joins TRBV4-3 to TRBJ1-3; tentatively, D is TRBD1 (5 bases). The CDR3 consists of 18 residues. CDR1 is LGHNA, CDR2 YSLEER, per germline. The V and J ends lost 0 bases and 3 bases respectively, with 18 bases between them. CDR3 nucleotide sequence: TGCGCCAGCAGCCAAGATTCGGCCCCAGGGAGCCATGGAAACACCATATATTTT. It encodes CASSQDSAPGSHGNTIYF.

The chain carries TRBV2 and TRBJ2-3; 7 bases line up with TRBD1. The V gene end was trimmed by 8 bases and the J gene end by 3 bases; junction bases not matched to a gene: 8. Germline V gene lookup returns CDR1 SNHLY and CDR2 FYNNEI. CDR3 length equals 14 residues. The CDR3: CASREGGRTDTQYF. CDR3 sequence (DNA): TGTGCCAGCCGGGAAGGGGGCAGGACAGATACGCAGTATTTT. The full variable domain, in which reference TRBV2 and TRBJ2-3 provide the parts outside the CDR3, is EPEVTQTPSHQVTQMGQEVILRCVPISNHLYFYWYRQILGQKVEFLVSFYNNEISEKSEIFDDQFSVERPDGSNFTLKIRSTKLEDSAMYFCASREGGRTDTQYFGPGTRLTVL.

V and J are TRBV15 and TRBJ1-4; D is unclear. The germline gives CDR1 LNHNV, CDR2 YYDKDF (reference sequence). The V gene lost 4 bases and the J gene lost 4 bases, with 13 bases spanning the gap. The CDR3 has 15 residues. The CDR3 loop is CATSKVSGVNEKLFF. CDR3 sequence (DNA): TGTGCCACCAGCAAAGTCTCAGGAGTTAATGAAAAACTGTTTTTT.

The genes are TRBV29-1 and TRBJ1-1; 7 positions match TRBD1. The CDR3 totals 14 residues. The germline V gene encodes CDR1 SQVTM and CDR2 ANQGSEA. Trimming removed 7 bases from V and 4 bases from J; junction bases left unmatched: 12. This chain's CDR3 is CSAVTGMFATEAFF. The DNA of the CDR3 is TGCAGCGCCGTGACAGGGATGTTCGCCACTGAAGCTTTCTTT.

The chain combines TRBV14 with TRBJ2-3; D remains unclear. The CDR3 contains 16 residues. Trimming left V 0 bases short and J 3 bases short, with 13 bases between. The germline V gene has CDR1 SGHDN and CDR2 FVKESK. The CDR3 sequence is CASSQDSGLSTDTQYF. DNA for the CDR3: TGTGCCAGCAGCCAAGATTCCGGGCTGTCGACAGATACGCAGTATTTT.

The V and J genes are TRBV29-1 and TRBJ1-2, with unresolved D. Germline values: CDR1 SQVTM, CDR2 ANQGSEA. V was shortened by 5 bases and J by 4 bases, with 14 bases between the two germline ends. This CDR3 spans 13 amino acids. CDR3 protein: CSVSQKVTYGYTF. CDR3 nucleotides: TGCAGCGTTTCACAAAAGGTCACCTATGGCTACACCTTC.

The chain links TRBV6-5 to TRBJ1-1; 7 bases are a match to TRBD1. This CDR3 is 16 amino acids long. Germline values: CDR1 MNHEY, CDR2 SVGAGI. With V trimmed by 4 bases and J by 0 bases, 8 bases remained unmatched. In nucleotides, the CDR3 is TGTGCCAGCAGTTTACGACAGGGCCCTATGAACACTGAAGCTTTCTTT. Translated, it gives CASSLRQGPMNTEAFF.

The count of this clone is one. The chain joins TRBV30 to TRBJ2-3; unclear D gene. Germline assignment: CDR1 GTSNPN and CDR2 SVGIG (reference sequence). CDR3 length: 14 amino acids. Trimming removed 1 base from V and 0 bases from J, with 8 bases in between. CDR3 residues: CAWSDPRSTDTQYF. CDR3 bases: TGTGCCTGGAGTGACCCCCGTAGCACAGATACGCAGTATTTT. The full variable domain, completed using reference TRBV30 and TRBJ2-3, is SQTIHQWPATLVQPVGSPLSLECTVEGTSNPNLYWYRQAAGRGLQLLFYSVGIGQISSEVPQNLSASRPQDRQFILSSKKLLLSDSGFYLCAWSDPRSTDTQYFGPGTRLTVL.

The chain is built from TRBV14 and TRBJ2-5; the D call may be TRBD1 or TRBD2 (5 bases each). CDR1 is SGHDN and CDR2 is FVKESK in the germline V gene. The length of the CDR3 is 13 residues. The V gene lost 1 base and the J gene lost 7 bases, with 10 bases spanning the gap. The CDR3 here is CASSQVGTVTQYF. The CDR3 DNA reads TGTGCCAGCAGCCAAGTAGGGACGGTGACCCAGTACTTC.